This T cell receptor beta chain was retrieved from a study of T cells expressing NK-cell markers. Overall study: From sorted CD3+CD56+NKG2C+, CD3+CD56+NKG2C- and CD3+CD56-NKG2C+ T cells came the TCR beta repertoires. Seven HCMV-seropositive donors and one seronegative donor made up the eight sequenced donors.

The study, taken as a whole, reports: Among CD8+ T cells from five or six donors, dominant NKG2C+ clonotypes accounted for roughly 1.0-7.0%. No clear determination of HCMV specificity was made for expanded NKG2C+ T cell clones.

Turning to this clonotype: Its antigen is still unknown.

The germline CDR1 and CDR2 sequences are SQVTM and ANQGSEA. The CDR3 consists of 13 residues. TCRdb re-called the 5' RACE reads; every CDR3 protein appears as one record, without DNA. The sample has 200,000 to 300,000 distinct CDR3 sequences, and its top ten clones hold approximately 0.39%. The chain links TRBV29-1 to TRBJ2-5; there is no DNA to check the TCRdb D call of TRBD1. The clonotype originates from a man in his late teens or twenties in good health. Sequencing input: blood T cells: a sorted CD56 or NKG2C T cell subset, CD4+ or CD8+ T cells, or bulk PBMC T cells (not recorded which). The CDR3 region is CSDADRAQETQYF.